The 2 T cell receptor beta chains in this list originate from one sample, sequenced in a study of OX40 agonist ivuxolimab in advanced cancers. Sequencing was performed with immunoSEQ multiplex PCR; in TCRdb, only in-frame clones are kept and a portion is missing. The table includes 79,000 or so clones, 91% detected once. Sequences were derived from CD4+ or CD8+ T cells sorted from blood, sampled in a trial of the OX40 agonist ivuxolimab. The receptors were sampled from an adult with an advanced solid tumor such as melanoma, head and neck, liver or kidney cancer.

This clone has a handful of counts. The rearrangement uses TRBV4-1 and TRBJ1-4; TRBD1 matches 9 bases. V dropped 1 base and J dropped 7; count of bases not matched to a gene: 4. Germline CDR1 reads MGHRA; CDR2 reads YSYEKL. The CDR3 is 15 amino acids. The CDR3 here is CASSQGDRATEKLFF. Here the CDR3 DNA reads TGCGCCAGCAGCCAAGGGGACAGGGCTACTGAAAAACTGTTTTTT.

For the CDR3, the DNA is TGTGCCAGCAGCACCCAACATTCCTCCTACAATGAGCAGTTCTTC. Translation gives CASSTQHSSYNEQFF. The J gene is TRBJ2-1, the V gene TRBV11-2; D gene ambiguous. Germline CDR1 and CDR2: SGHAT and FQNNGV. V lost 5 bases to trimming and J lost 0 bases, with 11 bases between them. This CDR3 contains 15 residues.